This T cell receptor (beta chain) was sequenced for a study of shared clonotypes between healthy human individuals. Looked up from germline, CDR1 is KGHSH and CDR2 is LQKENI. There are 18 residues in the CDR3. Trimming took 2 bases from V and 1 from J, leaving 20 bases between them. TCRdb's copy holds only in-frame clones and misses some; the assay was immunoSEQ multiplex PCR. This repertoire shows millions of clones, roughly 96% found once; its top ten account for approximately 0.13%. The origin of this receptor is a man aged 18 to 29 in good health. The sample comprised naive CD4+ T cells sorted from blood. The sample's subset: CD45RA+ positively selected. The chain carries TRBV18 and TRBJ1-1; D perhaps matches TRBD1 (6 bases). The CDR3 is CASSPFQGQPFGNTEAFF. In nucleotides, the CDR3 is TGTGCCAGCTCACCATTTCAGGGGCAGCCCTTCGGGAACACTGAAGCTTTCTTT.